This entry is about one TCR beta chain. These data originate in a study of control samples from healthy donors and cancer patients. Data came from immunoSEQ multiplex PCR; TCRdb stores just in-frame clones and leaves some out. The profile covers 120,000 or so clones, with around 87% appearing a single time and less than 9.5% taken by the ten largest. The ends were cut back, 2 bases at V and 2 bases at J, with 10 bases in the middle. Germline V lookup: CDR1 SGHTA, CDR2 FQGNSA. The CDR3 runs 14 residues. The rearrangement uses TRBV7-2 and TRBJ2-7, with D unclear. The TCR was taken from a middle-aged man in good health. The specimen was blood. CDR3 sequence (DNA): TGTGCCAGCAGCTTACTCCCGAGCACCTACGAGCAGTACTTC. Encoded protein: CASSLLPSTYEQYF.